The 8 T cell receptor beta chains given below trace back to one sample, sequenced in a study of blood T cell repertoires in COVID-19. TCRdb's table, derived via immunoSEQ multiplex PCR, lists solely in-frame clones and lacks some. The sample yields around 300,000 clones, 85% to 90% seen once. Sample: peripheral blood. Receptor source: a human donor in a cohort sampled during active COVID-19.

As DNA, the CDR3 is TGTGCCAGCACCCTAGGGGGGAGGGGAGAGACCCAGTACTTC. As protein: CASTLGGRGETQYF. V usage is TRBV7-2 and J usage is TRBJ2-5, with a possible D match to TRBD2 (7 bases). Germline V gene lookup returns CDR1 SGHTA and CDR2 FQGNSA. V lost 7 bases and J 4 bases, leaving 16 bases between the germline ends. This CDR3 is built from 14 residues. The full variable domain, in which reference TRBV7-2 and TRBJ2-5 provide the parts outside the CDR3, is GAGVSQSPSNKVTEKGKDVELRCDPISGHTALYWYRQSLGQGLEFLIYFQGNSAPDKSGLPSDRFSAERTGGSVSTLTIQRTQQEDSAVYLCASTLGGRGETQYFGPGTRLLVL.

The chain links TRBV6-5 to TRBJ1-1; D ambiguous. Between the trimmed V and J ends, which lost 8 bases and 3 bases, there was a span of 13 bases. The germline V gene has CDR1 MNHEY and CDR2 SVGAGI. The CDR3 is made up of 13 amino acids. CDR3 protein: CASLLYGDTEAFF. CDR3 bases: TGTGCCAGCCTTTTGTACGGGGACACTGAAGCTTTCTTT.

The chain couples TRBV29-1 to TRBJ1-1; D might be TRBD1 (6 bases). The germline V gene encodes CDR1 SQVTM and CDR2 ANQGSEA. V lost 8 bases and J lost 2, with 12 bases in between. CDR3 length: 12 residues. In DNA form, the CDR3 reads TGCAGCTCTAGAGGGGGAAACACTGAAGCTTTCTTT. This gives the protein CSSRGGNTEAFF.

The chain carries TRBV3-1 (or the pseudogene TRBV3-2) and TRBJ2-3; no definite D call. V gave up 0 bases and J gave up 2 bases, with 6 bases separating them. In germline, CDR1 is LGHDT, CDR2 YNNKEL (reference sequence). This CDR3 has 14 residues. CDR3 amino acids: CASSQDPSTDTQYF. The CDR3 DNA reads as TGTGCCAGCAGCCAAGACCCCTCCACAGATACGCAGTATTTT.

This chain links TRBV9 with TRBJ2-1; 8 bases align to TRBD1. The CDR3 loop spans 15 amino acids. Germline V gives CDR1 SGDLS, CDR2 YYNGEE. After removal of 4 bases from V and 3 bases from J, the junction contained 6 bases not matched to a gene. CDR3: CASSPMGQVYNEQFF. The CDR3 nucleotides are TGTGCCAGCAGCCCGATGGGACAGGTCTACAATGAGCAGTTCTTC.

In DNA form, the CDR3 reads TGTGCCAGCTCACTATATAGGGACAGACCCTACGAGCAGTACTTC. Amino acid sequence: CASSLYRDRPYEQYF. The chain links TRBV18 to TRBJ2-7; 7 bases match TRBD1. CDR1 is KGHSH and CDR2 is LQKENI in the germline V gene. The V gene end was trimmed by 4 bases and the J gene end by 2 bases; junction bases not matched to a gene: 8. The CDR3 covers 15 residues.

J is TRBJ2-1 and V is TRBV19; D is perhaps TRBD1 (5 bases). Germline lookup yields CDR1 LNHDA and CDR2 SQIVND (reference sequence). This CDR3 is built from 13 residues. With 4 bases removed from V and 10 bases from J, the gap between germline ends came to 14 bases. The CDR3 region has the DNA TGTGCCAGTAGTACCCGGGCCCAGGGAGAGCAGTTCTTC. It encodes CASSTRAQGEQFF.

This clone was picked up a small number of times. This chain connects TRBV9 to TRBJ1-1; the match to TRBD1 covers 7 bases. V was clipped by 4 bases and J by 2 bases; unmatched bases: 5. The CDR3 length is 14 residues. Germline lookup yields CDR1 SGDLS and CDR2 YYNGEE. This chain's CDR3 is CASSSRTGNTEAFF. The CDR3 DNA reads as TGTGCCAGCAGCTCCCGGACAGGCAACACTGAAGCTTTCTTT.